The clone carrying this T cell receptor (beta chain) has more than one count but fewer than ten. Its antigen is not identified. This specimen comes from a study of beta chain features in type 1 diabetes. Background on the study: Cell yields, gender and age were similar in healthy donors and patients.

Regarding the study as a whole: Within each of all four CD4+ subsets, Type 1 diabetes patients had TCRB CDR3s that were moderately but significantly shorter.

What was sequenced were expressed TCRB transcripts, since all of the isolated RNA had been reverse transcribed. Clones were read by immunoSEQ multiplex PCR, and TCRdb kept only the in-frame ones, dropping some. The sample lists 250,000 or so clones; roughly 22% were seen once. Trimming cost V 5 bases and J 0 bases, with 8 bases left between them. The germline CDR1 and CDR2 sequences are SQVTM and ANQGSEA. This CDR3 spans 13 amino acids. Sorting that relied on CD45RO/CCR7/CD25/CD127/CD95/CD27 yielded CD4+ naive, central memory, regulatory and stem cell-like memory cells. V gene TRBV29-1 combines with J gene TRBJ2-1; weak D call: TRBD2 (6 bases). Sequenced material: naive CD4+ T cells from blood. The TCR originated in a woman in her forties with type 1 diabetes. CDR3 DNA sequence: TGCAGCGTTACCGGGAGCTCCTACAATGAGCAGTTCTTC. Protein sequence: CSVTGSSYNEQFF.